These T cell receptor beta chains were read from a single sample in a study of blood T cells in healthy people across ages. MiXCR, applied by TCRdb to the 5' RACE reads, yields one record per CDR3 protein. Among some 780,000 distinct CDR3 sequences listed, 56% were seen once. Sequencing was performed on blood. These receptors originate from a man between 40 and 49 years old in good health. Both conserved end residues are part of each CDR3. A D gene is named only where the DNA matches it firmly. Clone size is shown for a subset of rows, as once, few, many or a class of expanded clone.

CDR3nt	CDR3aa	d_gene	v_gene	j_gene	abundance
TGCAGCGTTGAGGAAGGGCCCACTGAAGCTTTCTTT	CSVEEGPTEAFF	.	TRBV29-1	TRBJ1-1	.
TGTGCCAGCAGTTTCTCGGACAGGGGAGTTGGAGGCTACACCTTC	CASSFSDRGVGGYTF	TRBD1	TRBV12-3/TRBV12-4	TRBJ1-2	.
TGTGCCATCAGTGGGGCGGGAGGTTCAGATACGCAGTATTTT	CAISGAGGSDTQYF	TRBD2	TRBV10-3	TRBJ2-3	.
TGCGCCAGCGGGAGGACGGACGATGAGCAGTTCTTC	CASGRTDDEQFF	.	TRBV5-1	TRBJ2-1	.
TGTGCGATCGGTAGGGAAGATGAAGGCTACACCTTC	CAIGREDEGYTF	.	TRBV6-6	TRBJ1-2	few
TGTGCCAGCAGCTCCCGATTACAGGGAGACTATGGCTACACCTTC	CASSSRLQGDYGYTF	.	TRBV4-2	TRBJ1-2	once
TGTGCCAGCAGCCGCGAGGGGACAGTCCCTGGGTATGGCTACACCTTC	CASSREGTVPGYGYTF	TRBD1	TRBV7-2	TRBJ1-2	.
TGCAGTGCTAGAATCCCGGGACACCCATTGGGGGAGCAGTACTTC	CSARIPGHPLGEQYF	.	TRBV20-1	TRBJ2-7	.
TGTGCCACCAGTGACCCCGGGACAAGCTCCTACGAGCAGTACTTC	CATSDPGTSSYEQYF	.	TRBV24-1	TRBJ2-7	.
TGTGCCAGCAGCAATGGGAGGCGCGTGGTAGGCTCCTACAATGAGCAGTTCTTC	CASSNGRRVVGSYNEQFF	.	TRBV7-8	TRBJ2-1	.
TGTGCCAGCCTCTGGGGCCCCCAAGAGACCCAGTACTTC	CASLWGPQETQYF	.	TRBV7-2	TRBJ2-5	.
TGTGCCAGCAGCGAGGGACTAGCGGAGAAAAATGAGCAGTTCTTC	CASSEGLAEKNEQFF	TRBD2	TRBV7-9	TRBJ2-1	once
TGTGCCACCTTCGGGACAGAGGGCCCGGTTATACTCTACGAGCAGTACTTC	CATFGTEGPVILYEQYF	TRBD1	TRBV10-3	TRBJ2-7	.
TGTGCCAGCAGCGCCCCGACGGGAAGCGGCGTGCAGTACTTC	CASSAPTGSGVQYF	.	TRBV7-8	TRBJ2-5	.
TGTGCCAGCAGCTTCGGCAGGGCTGCAGATACGCAGTATTTT	CASSFGRAADTQYF	.	TRBV5-5	TRBJ2-3	few
TGCGCCAGCAGCCTCGATGTACCTTACAATGAGCAGTTCTTC	CASSLDVPYNEQFF	.	TRBV5-1	TRBJ2-1	few
TGTGCCAGCAGCTTGACAGCGACCTATGGCTACACCTTC	CASSLTATYGYTF	.	TRBV7-2	TRBJ1-2	.
TGTGCCAGCAGCGTAGTGCCGGGGAGCACAGATACGCAGTATTTT	CASSVVPGSTDTQYF	.	TRBV9	TRBJ2-3	.
TGTGCCGGCGCACCGGGGGAAGAGACCCAGTACTTC	CAGAPGEETQYF	.	TRBV18	TRBJ2-5	.
TGCAGTGCTGGGGGACTAGTGGGAAACGAGCAGTACTTC	CSAGGLVGNEQYF	TRBD2	TRBV20-1	TRBJ2-7	.
TGCAGCGTGATGGACAGCCCACTAACTGAAGCTTTCTTT	CSVMDSPLTEAFF	.	TRBV29-1	TRBJ1-1	many
TGTGCCAGCAGCCCCCCGGGGGCAGGCCACTTCAACACAGATACGCAGTATTTT	CASSPPGAGHFNTDTQYF	.	TRBV7-8	TRBJ2-3	.
TGTGCCAGCAGCATCGGGACTGCCCCGAGCTACGAGCAGTACTTC	CASSIGTAPSYEQYF	.	TRBV9	TRBJ2-7	.
TGCGCCAGCAGCCAAGGGACCGGACGGGAATGGGGCCAGTACTTC	CASSQGTGREWGQYF	.	TRBV5-1	TRBJ2-5	.
TGTGCCAGCAGGTCTCCGGGGTCACAAGAGACCCAGTACTTC	CASRSPGSQETQYF	.	TRBV2	TRBJ2-5	.
TGTGCCAGCACCAACGCCCGGGACAGGGGGTTTACGCAGTATTTT	CASTNARDRGFTQYF	TRBD1	TRBV9	TRBJ2-3	few
TGTGCCAGCAGACTAAGAATGTTGTCCGAGCAGTACTTC	CASRLRMLSEQYF	.	TRBV28	TRBJ2-7	.
TGTGCCAGCAGTAGGGACGATAGGAATGAGCAGTTCTTC	CASSRDDRNEQFF	.	TRBV27	TRBJ2-1	.
TGTGCCAGCAGATTCAGACAGGGGCAAGGCTACACCTTC	CASRFRQGQGYTF	TRBD1	TRBV6-5	TRBJ1-2	.
TGCAGTGCTAGTATCGGGGGGCCGAACACTGAAGCTTTCTTT	CSASIGGPNTEAFF	.	TRBV20-1	TRBJ1-1	few
TGTGCCAGCAGTTTATTGGTGGGGGAGAGGGCCCTCACAGATACGCAGTATTTT	CASSLLVGERALTDTQYF	.	TRBV27	TRBJ2-3	.
TGCAGTGCTAGAGATCGTGGGGACCCCGCGAACACCGGGGAGCTGTTTTTT	CSARDRGDPANTGELFF	.	TRBV20-1	TRBJ2-2	.
TGCAGTGCTAGGGTGTCCGGGGGTTATAATTCACCCCTCCACTTT	CSARVSGGYNSPLHF	.	TRBV20-1	TRBJ1-6	few
TGCGCCAGCAGCCCGGCGAGTTCAGGGCGAACCACCTACGAGCAGTACTTC	CASSPASSGRTTYEQYF	.	TRBV5-1	TRBJ2-7	few
TGCGCCAGCAGCCAAGCTCCTACTGGGGCGGGCTCCTACAATGAGCAGTTCTTC	CASSQAPTGAGSYNEQFF	.	TRBV4-1	TRBJ2-1	.
TGTGCCAGCAGTCGGCGGAGCGCAGATACGCAGTATTTT	CASSRRSADTQYF	.	TRBV12-3/TRBV12-4	TRBJ2-3	.
TGTGCCAGCAGACCCGGACAGGGATTTAATTCACCCCTCCACTTT	CASRPGQGFNSPLHF	TRBD1	TRBV27	TRBJ1-6	few